The clone carrying this T cell receptor (beta chain) was counted only a few times. The antigen is not known. This entry comes from a study of cytomegalovirus exposure and HLA in healthy donors. General study findings and limits: As was reported, the classifier diagnosed cytomegalovirus status with high specificity and sensitivity. Segments of the TCR beta V type were, in most cases, productive about 87% or about 30% of the time in an earlier analysis.

V was clipped by 3 bases and J by 4 bases, with 22 bases between them. The CDR3 runs 17 residues. Germline V lookup: CDR1 LGHNA, CDR2 YSLEER. Use of 60 Vbeta and 13 Jbeta primers characterized the PCR. Authors' data handling: Later, 75 million to 100 million unique TCR beta chains were counted in an analysis, and roughly 11 million of them were shared. Generated by immunoSEQ multiplex PCR, the TCRdb table keeps only in-frame clones and is missing some. The DNA gave D and trimming, while V, J and clone size come from that table. Of tens of thousands of clones listed, 81% are singletons. This clonotype was obtained from a girl aged 2 to 10 in good health and CMV-seropositive. The sample consisted of PBMCs. The gene calls are TRBV4-3 and TRBJ2-7; perhaps TRBD2 as D (5 bases). The CDR3 sequence: CASSQDVQVGVGYEQYF. The CDR3 DNA is TGCGCCAGCAGCCAGGACGTTCAGGTGGGAGTAGGGTACGAGCAGTACTTC.